A selection of T cell receptor beta chains follows, all from one sample in a study of OX40 agonist ivuxolimab in advanced cancers. TCRdb's table, derived via immunoSEQ multiplex PCR, lists solely in-frame clones and lacks some. The sample carries 30,000 to 40,000 clones, roughly 82% recorded once. Sample: CD4+ or CD8+ T cells sorted from blood, taken in a trial of the OX40 agonist ivuxolimab. The source of these receptors is an adult with an advanced solid tumor such as melanoma, head and neck, liver or kidney cancer. The CDR3 runs from the conserved cysteine through the conserved F or W. A D gene is named only where the DNA matches it firmly. A row's size may be missing; if present it is once, few, many or a size class.

size: NA; V: TRBV7-2; D: TRBD2; J: TRBJ2-7; CDR3: CASSNGLAADQYF; DNA: TGTGCCAGCAGCAATGGACTAGCGGCTGACCAGTACTTC
size: NA; V: TRBV10-1; D: NA; J: TRBJ2-3; CDR3: CASRGATDTQYF; DNA: TGCGCCAGCAGGGGAGCCACAGATACGCAGTATTTT
size: NA; V: TRBV4-1; D: TRBD1; J: TRBJ2-1; CDR3: CASSRQGYNEQFF; DNA: TGCGCCAGCAGCCGACAGGGATACAATGAGCAGTTCTTC
size: NA; V: TRBV30; D: NA; J: TRBJ2-2; CDR3: CASKGLGNTGELFF; DNA: TGTGCCTCGAAGGGTCTTGGGAACACCGGGGAGCTGTTTTTT
size: NA; V: TRBV6-1; D: TRBD1; J: TRBJ2-7; CDR3: CASIPGQATYEQYF; DNA: TGTGCCAGCATTCCGGGACAGGCAACCTACGAGCAGTACTTC
size: few; V: TRBV7-3; D: NA; J: TRBJ2-5; CDR3: CASSRSGEETQYF; DNA: TGTGCCAGCAGCCGAAGTGGGGAAGAGACCCAGTACTTC
size: NA; V: TRBV27; D: NA; J: TRBJ1-6; CDR3: CASRDTVSYNSPLHF; DNA: TGTGCCAGCCGGGACACCGTATCCTATAATTCACCCCTCCACTTT
size: NA; V: TRBV7-9; D: NA; J: TRBJ2-4; CDR3: CASSKGTENIQYF; DNA: TGTGCCAGCAGCAAAGGGACCGAAAACATTCAGTACTTC
size: NA; V: TRBV29-1; D: NA; J: TRBJ2-3; CDR3: CSARTEMGTDTQYF; DNA: TGCAGCGCCAGGACAGAGATGGGCACAGATACGCAGTATTTT
size: NA; V: TRBV11-2; D: NA; J: TRBJ2-1; CDR3: CASSLAGDNEQFF; DNA: TGTGCCAGCAGCTTAGCGGGGGACAATGAGCAGTTCTTC
size: NA; V: TRBV28; D: TRBD2; J: TRBJ2-5; CDR3: CASSLAGGTQQETQYF; DNA: TGTGCCAGCAGTTTAGCGGGAGGGACCCAACAAGAGACCCAGTACTTC
size: NA; V: TRBV4-3; D: NA; J: TRBJ2-3; CDR3: CASSQDVGQHKDTQYF; DNA: TGCGCCAGCAGCCAAGATGTAGGGCAACACAAAGATACGCAGTATTTT
size: NA; V: TRBV28; D: NA; J: TRBJ1-6; CDR3: CASSPTSGGNNSPLHF; DNA: TGTGCCAGCAGTCCCACCTCCGGAGGGAATAATTCACCCCTCCACTTT
size: once; V: TRBV10-3; D: TRBD2; J: TRBJ2-1; CDR3: CAISGLAGGSNEQFF; DNA: TGTGCCATCAGTGGACTAGCGGGAGGAAGCAATGAGCAGTTCTTC
size: once; V: TRBV28; D: TRBD1; J: TRBJ1-1; CDR3: CASSSMGQGLNTEAFF; DNA: TGTGCCAGCAGTTCCATGGGACAGGGTTTGAACACTGAAGCTTTCTTT
size: few; V: TRBV7-8; D: NA; J: TRBJ1-5; CDR3: CASSLVVGQPQHF; DNA: TGTGCCAGCAGCTTAGTAGTAGGTCAGCCCCAGCATTTT
size: medium-sized; V: TRBV6-1; D: NA; J: TRBJ1-2; CDR3: CASSEFANYGYTF; DNA: TGTGCCAGCAGTGAGTTTGCTAACTATGGCTACACCTTC
size: NA; V: TRBV6-1; D: NA; J: TRBJ1-2; CDR3: CASSSDRLYGYTF; DNA: TGTGCCAGCAGTTCCGACAGGCTCTATGGCTACACCTTC
size: NA; V: TRBV30; D: NA; J: TRBJ2-7; CDR3: CAWSGGGGRLYEQYF; DNA: TGTGCCTGGAGTGGAGGGGGGGGCCGGCTCTACGAGCAGTACTTC
size: NA; V: TRBV6-4; D: NA; J: TRBJ1-5; CDR3: CASSVQSNQPQHF; DNA: TGTGCCAGCAGTGTACAGAGCAATCAGCCCCAGCATTTT
size: NA; V: TRBV19; D: TRBD1; J: TRBJ1-2; CDR3: CASSIFATGADGYTF; DNA: TGTGCCAGTAGTATTTTTGCGACAGGGGCTGATGGCTACACCTTC
size: NA; V: TRBV7-9; D: TRBD2; J: TRBJ2-5; CDR3: CASSLGGSGSGETQYF; DNA: TGTGCCAGCAGCTTAGGGGGTAGCGGGAGTGGAGAGACCCAGTACTTC
size: NA; V: TRBV19; D: NA; J: TRBJ2-1; CDR3: CASIGSGAPDYNEQFF; DNA: TGTGCCAGTATTGGTAGCGGAGCGCCCGATTACAATGAGCAGTTCTTC
size: NA; V: TRBV27; D: NA; J: TRBJ1-1; CDR3: CASTPHGGEKAFF; DNA: TGTGCCAGCACCCCCCACGGGGGCGAGAAAGCTTTCTTT
size: NA; V: TRBV19; D: NA; J: TRBJ2-5; CDR3: CASMRGSGKETQYF; DNA: TGTGCCAGCATGAGGGGGTCGGGAAAAGAGACCCAGTACTTC
size: NA; V: TRBV7-9; D: TRBD2; J: TRBJ2-1; CDR3: CASSERQSSGNEQFF; DNA: TGTGCCAGCAGCGAGAGACAGAGTAGCGGGAATGAGCAGTTCTTC
size: NA; V: TRBV4-1; D: NA; J: TRBJ1-1; CDR3: CASSPPGTLSTEAFF; DNA: TGCGCCAGCAGCCCCCCTGGGACCCTGAGCACTGAAGCTTTCTTT
size: once; V: TRBV5-1; D: TRBD1; J: TRBJ1-5; CDR3: CASSLTGGEDQPQHF; DNA: TGCGCCAGCAGCTTGACAGGGGGCGAGGATCAGCCCCAGCATTTT
size: NA; V: TRBV9; D: NA; J: TRBJ2-1; CDR3: CASSPRQDLSYNEQFF; DNA: TGTGCCAGCAGCCCCAGACAGGATCTCTCCTACAATGAGCAGTTCTTC
size: NA; V: TRBV28; D: TRBD1; J: TRBJ2-5; CDR3: CASSQHGTAQETQYF; DNA: TGTGCCAGCAGTCAACATGGGACAGCACAAGAGACCCAGTACTTC